The T cell receptor beta chain described here comes from a study of OX40 agonist ivuxolimab in advanced cancers. Assay: immunoSEQ multiplex PCR; the TCRdb copy retains only in-frame clones and omits some. The table includes 20,000 to 25,000 clones, more than 80% detected once. Germline CDR1 MNHEY, CDR2 SVGAGI. The CDR3 is 12 residues long. V was cut by 8 bases and J by 8 bases, with 13 bases left in between. This clone appeared a few times. The gene calls are TRBV6-5 and TRBJ2-1; D gene unclear. This specimen was CD4+ or CD8+ T cells sorted from blood, taken in a trial of the OX40 agonist ivuxolimab. The source of this sequence is an adult with an advanced solid tumor such as melanoma, head and neck, liver or kidney cancer. The CDR3 spells CASWQAMDEQFF. The CDR3 nucleotides are TGTGCCAGCTGGCAGGCTATGGATGAGCAGTTCTTC.